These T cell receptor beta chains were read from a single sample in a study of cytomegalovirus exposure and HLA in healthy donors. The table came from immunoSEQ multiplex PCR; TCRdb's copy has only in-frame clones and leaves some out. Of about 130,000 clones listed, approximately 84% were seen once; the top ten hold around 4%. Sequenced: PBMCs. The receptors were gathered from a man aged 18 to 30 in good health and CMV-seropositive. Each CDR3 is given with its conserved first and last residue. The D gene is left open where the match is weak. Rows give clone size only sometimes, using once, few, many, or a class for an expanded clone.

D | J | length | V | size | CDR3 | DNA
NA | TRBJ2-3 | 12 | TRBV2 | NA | CASGQLTDTQYF | TGTGCCAGCGGACAACTCACAGATACGCAGTATTTT
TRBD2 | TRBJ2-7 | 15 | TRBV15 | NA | CATSRDSAGGYEQYF | TGTGCCACCAGCAGAGATTCGGCGGGAGGGTACGAGCAGTACTTC
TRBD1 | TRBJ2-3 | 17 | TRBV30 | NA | CAWSAGTGFTGTDTQYF | TGTGCCTGGAGCGCCGGGACAGGGTTCACCGGCACAGATACGCAGTATTTT
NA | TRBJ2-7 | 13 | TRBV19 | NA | CASSLEREYEQYF | TGTGCCAGTAGTTTGGAGCGAGAATACGAGCAGTACTTC
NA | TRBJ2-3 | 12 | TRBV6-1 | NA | CASSEAFLTQYF | TGTGCCAGCAGTGAGGCTTTTCTTACGCAGTATTTT
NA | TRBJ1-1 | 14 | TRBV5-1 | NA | CASSFDSMNTEAFF | TGCGCCAGCAGCTTTGACAGCATGAACACTGAAGCTTTCTTT
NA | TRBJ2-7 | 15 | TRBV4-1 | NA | CASSQVHGVPYEQYF | TGCGCCAGCAGCCAAGTCCACGGGGTTCCCTACGAGCAGTACTTC
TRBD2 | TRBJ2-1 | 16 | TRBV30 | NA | CAWSYGTSGSRNEQFF | TGTGCCTGGAGTTACGGGACTAGCGGGAGTAGGAATGAGCAGTTCTTC
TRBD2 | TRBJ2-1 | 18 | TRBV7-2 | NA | CASSHPALTSGSSGEQFF | TGTGCCAGCAGCCATCCAGCTTTGACTAGCGGGAGCTCAGGTGAGCAGTTCTTC
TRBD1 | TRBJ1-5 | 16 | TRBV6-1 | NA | CASSARTGVRNQPQHF | TGTGCCAGCAGTGCCAGGACAGGGGTCCGGAATCAGCCCCAGCATTTT
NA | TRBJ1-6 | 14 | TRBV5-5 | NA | CASSGAGLPSPLHF | TGTGCCAGCAGCGGCGCAGGGCTACCTTCACCCCTCCACTTT
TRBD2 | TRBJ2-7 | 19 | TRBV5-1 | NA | CASSLAPSGRAQLSWEQYF | TGCGCCAGCAGCTTGGCCCCTAGCGGGAGGGCCCAATTATCGTGGGAGCAGTACTTC
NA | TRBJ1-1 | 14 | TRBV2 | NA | CASSDMAGSMEAFF | TGTGCCAGCAGTGATATGGCAGGCTCGATGGAAGCTTTCTTT
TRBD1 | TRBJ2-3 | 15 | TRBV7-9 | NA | CASSHDRERGDTQYF | TGTGCCAGCAGCCATGACAGGGAGCGAGGAGATACGCAGTATTTT
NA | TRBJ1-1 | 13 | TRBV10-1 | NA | CASSAGSGTEAFF | TGCGCCAGCAGTGCAGGGTCCGGCACTGAAGCTTTCTTT
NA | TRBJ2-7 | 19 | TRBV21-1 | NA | CASSNRLAGGPSGTHEQYF | TGTGCCAGCAGCAACCGACTAGCGGGGGGACCAAGCGGAACCCACGAGCAGTACTTC
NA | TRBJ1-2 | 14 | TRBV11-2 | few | CASSLESRRDGYTF | TGTGCCAGCAGCTTAGAGAGCCGGAGGGATGGCTACACCTTC
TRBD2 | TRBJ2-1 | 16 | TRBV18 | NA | CASSHLAGRGYNEQFF | TGTGCCAGCTCTCACCTAGCGGGCCGGGGCTACAATGAGCAGTTCTTC
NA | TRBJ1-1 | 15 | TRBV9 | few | CASSDRDAGGTEAFF | TGTGCCAGCAGCGACCGTGATGCGGGGGGCACTGAAGCTTTCTTT
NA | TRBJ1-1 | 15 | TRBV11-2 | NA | CASSLGPGENTEAFF | TGTGCCAGCAGCTTAGGGCCAGGGGAGAACACTGAAGCTTTCTTT
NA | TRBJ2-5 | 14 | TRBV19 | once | CASSAGDSQETQYF | TGTGCCAGTAGTGCGGGCGACTCCCAAGAGACCCAGTACTTC
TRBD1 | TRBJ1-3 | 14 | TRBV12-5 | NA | CASGPSGTGGTIYF | TGTGCTAGTGGTCCCTCGGGGACAGGCGGCACCATATATTTT
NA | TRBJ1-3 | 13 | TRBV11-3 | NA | CASSSEEGNTIYF | TGTGCCAGCAGCTCAGAAGAGGGAAACACCATATATTTT